This TCR beta chain was documented in a study of blood T cell repertoires in COVID-19. Here immunoSEQ multiplex PCR was the method, and the copy in TCRdb shows in-frame clones only, minus some. The sample lists approximately 300,000 clones, about 85% seen once, with around 6% in the top ten. V was clipped by 3 bases and J by 5 bases; unmatched bases: 8. Germline V gene sequence: CDR1 SGDLS, CDR2 YYNGEE. The CDR3 extends over 17 amino acids. Sequenced: PBMCs or T cells enriched from blood (not recorded which). The V and J genes are TRBV9 and TRBJ2-3, with 14 positions matching TRBD2. The TCR originated in a young woman who had recovered from COVID-19. CDR3 loop: CASSATGLAGVGDTQYF. CDR3 bases: TGTGCCAGCAGCGCAACGGGACTAGCGGGGGTGGGAGATACGCAGTATTTT.